This T cell receptor beta chain was obtained from a study of shared clonotypes between healthy human individuals (dated by TCRdb to about 2020). Regarding the complete study: A couple of women and three men aged 18 to 49 years were included in the cohort. To increase sequencing depth and limit assay-specific biases, TCR repertoire library preparation and sequencing were carried out by different laboratories using diverse techniques. To estimate repertoire size and how much clonotypes are shared between individuals, the study performed deep sequencing of blood TCR repertoires from a few healthy adults. For each donor, three plates each were used for CD4 naive and CD4 memory, two plates were used for CD8 naive, and one plate was used for CD8 memory. Leukapheresis yielded between about 0.8 and 8.9 billion PBMCs per donor.

CD8 naive samples were obtained by positive selection for CCR7 among CD45RO-negative cells, yielding a CD45RA+CCR7+ population from which TemRA cells were excluded. Healthy HIV-negative adults with no recently reported acute infections or vaccinations were included as donors. Only Caucasian adults living in Nashville, Tennessee, USA were represented among the donors. Blood was collected by leukapheresis, and PBMCs were isolated by Ficoll-Histopaque density gradient centrifugation and then cryopreserved in liquid nitrogen vapor phase. Purity and quantity of every magnetically sorted T cell population were checked by analytical flow cytometry. From each sorted fraction, genomic DNA was isolated and quantified by UV absorbance on a Nanodrop 2000c. At the junction V is shortened by 5 bases and J by 5 bases, with 9 bases in between. The CDR3 goes from the cysteine to the phenylalanine over 12 residues. Here the CDR3 DNA is all that survives: 36 bases in frame from base 1. Per the germline V gene, SGHAT is the CDR1 and FQNNGV is the CDR2.

Findings and caveats that apply to the study as a whole: Sampling was restricted to blood, and TCR repertoires in tissues likely differ from the TCR repertoires found in blood. Across four donors, roughly 5.1% of naive CD4, approximately 4% of naive CD8, around 2.1% of memory CD4, and about 0.44% of memory CD8 clonotypes were shared. Compared with non-shared clonotypes, the clonotypes found in all four sorted-subset donors had higher generation probabilities. The small number of donors limited the genetic and exposure-history diversity represented. Incomplete sequencing was indicated by rarefaction of sorted-subset datasets, despite the large sequencing depth. Naive subsets generally had larger estimated clonotype richness than memory subsets did. Pairwise subsampling indicated that sequencing depth was expected to affect the degree of clonotype sharing among donors.

Using the deep immunoSEQ assay, TCR CDR3 regions were amplified from genomic DNA by multiplex PCR. For each cell subset, the extracted genomic DNA was distributed evenly across all wells of several immunoSEQ 96-well plates, and each plate served as one replicate. For sorted subsets, each replicate PCR was loaded with roughly 190 ng genomic DNA, equivalent to about 30,000 T cell genomes. The purified libraries were quantified using a Qubit 3.0 fluorometer, sized with a Bioanalyzer 2100, and then quantified again using the KAPA Library Quantification kit. A separate single-read 150-cycle Illumina NextSeq 550 flow cell was used to sequence each immunoSEQ 96-well plate. In the original analysis: Because the immunoSEQ output included only junctional sequences and no quality scores, the filtering could not be the same as the filtering used for full-length reads. To assign V/J genes and CDR3, sequences were annotated against IMGT germline references using PyIR, a Python wrapper for IgBLAST v1.9. Reads were filtered out if the reads had weak V/J assignments (E-value above 1e-6), no CDR3, stop codons, out-of-frame junctions, or ambiguous translated residues. V3J clonotypes were defined by identical inferred V gene, J gene, and CDR3 amino acid sequence. To compute the percentage overlap between repertoires, the number of shared unique clonotypes was divided by the size of the smaller repertoire. Richness of each repertoire was evaluated using RTK rarefaction, the Chao1 estimator, and Recon v2.1 estimates of unobserved clonotypes. Generation probabilities for all TCRbeta clonotypes obtained by the gDNA method from a few donors were computed using OLGA. Drawn from immuneACCESS, this table holds only the in-frame rearrangements with V and J called that TCRdb kept. Clones are partly lost; checked studies trace under half to an unresolved V gene and leave the rest unexplained. From that table come the V and J calls and clone size; the DNA was used to work out D and trimming. The sample table holds around 1.9 million clones, of which under 95% were seen once. The ten largest clones take up around 1.7% of the sample.

This clone occurred once. Its antigen is currently not known. No qualities accompany the bases; no much larger clone lies one base away. The sample carries other DNA sequences with the same CDR3. Sequencing was done on a sample of naive CD8+ T cells from PBMCs. The cell subset or site label for this specimen denotes: CD45RA+CCR7+. The V and J segments used are TRBV11-2 and TRBJ2-5, with TRBD2 tentatively as D gene (5 bases match). The origin of this receptor is a man between 18 and 35 years old in good health. Some clones in this sample may be carry-over from other donors' samples. DNA sequence: TGTGCCAGCAGCCAACGGAGGGAGACCCAGTACTTC. Its translation reads: CASSQRRETQYF.